Following are 7 T cell receptor beta chains from one sample sequenced in a study of shared clonotypes between healthy human individuals. Clones were read by immunoSEQ multiplex PCR, and TCRdb kept only the in-frame ones, dropping some. The sample has over a million clones; around three quarters are singletons. The sequenced material came from memory CD4+ T cells from PBMCs. Subset of the sample: CD45RA-negative fraction. These receptors were taken from a man younger than 35 in good health. Some clones in this sample may be carry-over from other donors' samples.

The chain has TRBV6-5 and TRBJ2-7; 7 bases match TRBD2. The V and J ends lost 2 bases and 3 bases, in that order; junction bases with no gene match: 7. The CDR3 runs to 15 residues. Germline values: CDR1 MNHEY, CDR2 SVGAGI. CDR3 amino acids: CASSYEAGLFYEQYF. For the CDR3, the DNA is TGTGCCAGCAGTTACGAAGCGGGATTGTTCTACGAGCAGTACTTC.

For the CDR3, the DNA is TGTCTCCGGGAGTTATATCCCTGGTTCTTC. This codes for CLRELYPWFF. This sequence joins TRBV15 and TRBJ2-1; tentative D call: TRBD2 (6 bases). The CDR3 consists of 10 residues. The germline V gene encodes CDR1 LNHNV and CDR2 YYDKDF (reference sequence).

Turning to this clone: The sample has other DNA sequences that encode this CDR3 too. The chain is built from TRBV9 and TRBJ1-1, with TRBD1 as a possible D gene (6 bases). V was shortened by 2 bases and J by 0 bases, with 8 bases between the two germline ends. The CDR3 contains 14 residues. Germline V lookup: CDR1 SGDLS, CDR2 YYNGEE. This CDR3 reads CASSVDRMNTEAFF. The DNA of the CDR3 is TGTGCCAGCAGCGTCGACAGGATGAACACTGAAGCTTTCTTT.

CDR3 in DNA: TGCGCCAGCAGCGAGGACACTAGCTATGGCTACACCTTC. It yields the protein CASSEDTSYGYTF. The chain is built from TRBV5-1 and TRBJ1-2, with D possibly matching TRBD1 (5 bases). The V and J ends lost 4 bases and 4 bases respectively, with 11 bases between them. The CDR3 loop spans 13 amino acids. Germline CDR1 and CDR2: SGHRS and YFSETQ.

This clone was recorded a few times. The V call is TRBV14, the J call TRBJ2-1; 7 nucleotides line up with TRBD1. J gave up 7 bases and V 4 bases, and 10 bases lay outside the gene matches. The germline CDR1 and CDR2 sequences are SGHDN and FVKESK. This CDR3 spans 15 amino acids. CDR3 coding DNA: TGTGCCAGCAGCCTCCGGGACAGTGTATTTAATGAGCAGTTCTTC. It encodes CASSLRDSVFNEQFF.

The chain employs TRBV13 and TRBJ2-1, with D perhaps TRBD1 or TRBD2 (6 bases each). CDR3 length equals 14 residues. The germline gives CDR1 PRHDT, CDR2 FYEKMQ (reference sequence). V dropped 3 bases and J dropped 7 bases, with 13 bases sitting between them. Here the CDR3 DNA reads TGTGCCAGCAGCTTCCTGACTAGGGGGAATGAGCAGTTCTTC. Translating it yields CASSFLTRGNEQFF.

The chain is built from TRBV2 and TRBJ2-2; 7 positions agree with TRBD2. Germline V CDR1 and CDR2: SNHLY, FYNNEI. The J segment lost 5 bases and the V segment lost 2 bases, leaving 8 bases of the junction unmatched. This CDR3 region has 16 residues. CDR3 sequence reads: CASSERGGSRTGELFF. DNA for the CDR3: TGTGCCAGCAGTGAAAGGGGCGGGAGTCGTACCGGGGAGCTGTTTTTT.